The rows below give T cell receptor beta chains drawn from one sample of a study of cytomegalovirus exposure and HLA in healthy donors. Generated by immunoSEQ multiplex PCR, the TCRdb table keeps only in-frame clones and is missing some. The table shows over 200,000 clones, with around 90% occurring only once. The source material was PBMCs. The receptors here all came from a woman aged 18-29 years in good health and CMV-seronegative. The CDR3 runs from the conserved cysteine through the conserved F or W. The D gene is left open where the match is weak. Expanded clones get a size class; other rows say once, few or many, or leave the size out.

v_gene: TRBV11-2
len: 14
abundance: .
d_gene: .
j_gene: TRBJ2-5
CDR3aa: CASSFRTPGETQYF
CDR3nt: TGTGCCAGCAGCTTTAGAACCCCCGGAGAGACCCAGTACTTC

v_gene: TRBV4-2
len: 14
abundance: .
d_gene: .
j_gene: TRBJ1-1
CDR3aa: CASSQRSGDTEAFF
CDR3nt: TGTGCCAGCAGTCAACGGTCGGGGGACACTGAAGCTTTCTTT

v_gene: TRBV2
len: 13
abundance: .
d_gene: .
j_gene: TRBJ1-5
CDR3aa: CASRRESNQPQHF
CDR3nt: TGTGCCAGCAGACGGGAGAGCAATCAGCCCCAGCATTTT

v_gene: TRBV5-1
len: 14
abundance: .
d_gene: TRBD2
j_gene: TRBJ2-5
CDR3aa: CASSRTSGQETQYF
CDR3nt: TGCGCCAGCAGCCGGACTAGCGGGCAAGAGACCCAGTACTTC

v_gene: TRBV27
len: 12
abundance: .
d_gene: .
j_gene: TRBJ2-3
CDR3aa: CASSSGTYTQYF
CDR3nt: TGTGCCAGCAGTAGCGGGACATATACGCAGTATTTT

v_gene: TRBV27
len: 17
abundance: .
d_gene: TRBD2
j_gene: TRBJ2-1
CDR3aa: CASSVYGTSGAYNEQFF
CDR3nt: TGTGCCAGCAGTGTCTATGGGACTAGCGGGGCCTACAATGAGCAGTTCTTC

v_gene: TRBV28
len: 17
abundance: .
d_gene: .
j_gene: TRBJ2-1
CDR3aa: CASSSQGPQLPYNEQFF
CDR3nt: TGTGCCAGCAGTTCACAGGGACCCCAACTCCCCTACAATGAGCAGTTCTTC

v_gene: TRBV27
len: 14
abundance: once
d_gene: TRBD1
j_gene: TRBJ1-2
CDR3aa: CASSLSRDSYGYTF
CDR3nt: TGTGCCAGCAGTTTATCTCGGGACAGCTATGGCTACACCTTC

v_gene: TRBV7-8
len: 15
abundance: .
d_gene: .
j_gene: TRBJ2-2
CDR3aa: CASSLTQGRPGELFF
CDR3nt: TGTGCCAGCAGCCTCACGCAAGGGAGGCCCGGGGAGCTGTTTTTT

v_gene: TRBV10-3
len: 13
abundance: .
d_gene: TRBD1
j_gene: TRBJ1-2
CDR3aa: CAISTGGGDGYTF
CDR3nt: TGTGCCATCAGCACAGGGGGAGGGGATGGCTACACCTTC

v_gene: TRBV29-1
len: 13
abundance: once
d_gene: .
j_gene: TRBJ2-5
CDR3aa: CSVERRAGETQYF
CDR3nt: TGCAGCGTTGAGAGGCGGGCGGGGGAGACCCAGTACTTC

v_gene: TRBV28
len: 15
abundance: .
d_gene: .
j_gene: TRBJ1-2
CDR3aa: CASSLSAGRNHGYTF
CDR3nt: TGTGCCAGCAGTTTATCGGCAGGGAGGAACCATGGCTACACCTTC

v_gene: TRBV5-8
len: 15
abundance: .
d_gene: TRBD1
j_gene: TRBJ1-3
CDR3aa: CASSRNRGVRNTIYF
CDR3nt: TGTGCCAGCAGCAGGAACAGGGGTGTCAGAAACACCATATATTTT

v_gene: TRBV5-1
len: 15
abundance: .
d_gene: TRBD1
j_gene: TRBJ1-2
CDR3aa: CASSAGTANYYGYTF
CDR3nt: TGCGCCAGCAGCGCCGGGACAGCCAATTACTATGGCTACACCTTC

v_gene: TRBV27
len: 15
abundance: .
d_gene: TRBD1
j_gene: TRBJ1-2
CDR3aa: CASSLLGQGVVGYTF
CDR3nt: TGTGCCAGCAGTTTATTGGGACAGGGGGTGGTTGGCTACACCTTC

v_gene: TRBV5-4
len: 16
abundance: .
d_gene: TRBD2
j_gene: TRBJ2-3
CDR3aa: CASSLLLAGGLDTQYF
CDR3nt: TGTGCCAGCAGCTTGTTGCTAGCGGGGGGCCTGGATACGCAGTATTTT